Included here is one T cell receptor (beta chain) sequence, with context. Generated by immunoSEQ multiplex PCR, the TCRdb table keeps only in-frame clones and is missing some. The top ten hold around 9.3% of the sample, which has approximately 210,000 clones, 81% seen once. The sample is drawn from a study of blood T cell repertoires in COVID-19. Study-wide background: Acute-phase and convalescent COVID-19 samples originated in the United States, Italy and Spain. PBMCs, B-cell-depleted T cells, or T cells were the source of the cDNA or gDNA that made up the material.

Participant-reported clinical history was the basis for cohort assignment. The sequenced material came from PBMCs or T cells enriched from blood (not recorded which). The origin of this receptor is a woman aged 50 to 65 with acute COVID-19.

The CDR3 spells CASGRLTNTEAFF. The CDR3 region has the DNA TGTGCCAGCGGAAGACTGACGAACACTGAAGCTTTCTTT. The chain uses TRBV6-5 and TRBJ1-1; no definite D call. V was clipped by 8 bases and J by 1 base, with 11 bases between them. Germline loops: CDR1 MNHEY, CDR2 SVGAGI. This CDR3 comprises 13 residues.